Included here is one T cell receptor beta chain sequence, with context. Its cognate antigen has yet to be identified. One base away there is no much larger clone; base qualities are not given. To sequence the TCRbeta CDR3 region, genomic DNA was isolated from the sorted cells. The immunoSEQ Assay was used for sequencing of TCRbeta CDR3 regions. TCRdb provides this immuneACCESS table in a form limited to in-frame rearrangements. Some clones are lacking; in checked studies, under half of them reflect an unresolved V gene, and why the rest are absent is not known. This sample gives approximately 86,000 clones in total; roughly 91% of them show up just once. The ten largest make up 0.3% to 0.4% of the sample. The data were taken from a study of OX40 agonist ivuxolimab in advanced cancers. For the wider study: Ivuxolimab was a fully human IgG2 agonistic monoclonal antibody targeting the costimulatory receptor OX40 (CD134). Intravenous ivuxolimab was administered to patients every 2 weeks at six dose levels: 0.01, 0.1, 0.3, 1.5, 3 and 10 mg/kg. Of the roughly 54 dose-escalation patients, hepatocellular carcinoma was present in around 20, melanoma in around 15, renal cell carcinoma in 9 and head and neck cancer in 9. A male proportion of around 83% and a mean age of approximately 60 years, ranging from about 20 to 85, were recorded for the dose-escalation cohort. Patients were allowed to have had prior anti-PD-1, anti-PD-L1 or anti-CTLA-4 therapy, and 30% to 50% of the dose-escalation patients had previously received checkpoint inhibitors. Partial responses occurred in three dose-escalation patients: two with cutaneous melanoma and one with hepatocellular carcinoma. The point of sequencing TCRbeta in the periphery was to test whether ivuxolimab changed TCR sequence diversity and drove clonal T-cell expansion. The paper describes the monotherapy dose-escalation part (N of about 50 patients) of the phase I trial of ivuxolimab. Points the paper makes about the study in general: The antigen specificity of the peripheral T cells that underwent clonal expansion was not determined. Low levels of normalized T-cell clonal expansion were also seen in some nonresponding patients. At doses of 0.1 to 3.0 mg/kg, clonal expansion of both CD4+ and CD8+ T cells in blood was seen between baseline and week 6. In the 0.1-3.0 mg/kg groups, partial responders were among the patients with the lowest normalized peripheral clonal expansion, particularly in CD8+ T cells. After ivuxolimab, more expanded clones were found on average in CD8+ T cells than in CD4+ T cells.

The germline V gene yields ENHRY for CDR1 and SYGVKD for CDR2. The CDR3 sequence holds 12 residues, the cysteine and phenylalanine included. The DNA shown is the 36-base CDR3, in frame from base 1. A distance of 4 bases separates the germline ends of V and J, which lose 0 bases and 8 bases respectively. The trial excluded patients who had a history of autoimmune disease or who were on systemic immunosuppression. Peripheral blood for TCR sequencing was collected from all dose cohorts at baseline, on cycle 4 day 1, and on cycle 7 day 1. Samples came from an open-label, multicenter, first-in-human phase I dose-escalation trial of ivuxolimab. The trial enrolled adults with locally advanced or metastatic head and neck squamous cell, hepatocellular, melanoma or renal cell carcinoma. Before TCR sequencing, CD4+ and CD8+ T cells were separately sorted from peripheral blood.

Here the sequenced sample was CD4+ or CD8+ T cells sorted from blood, taken in a trial of the OX40 agonist ivuxolimab. The clonotype originates from an adult with an advanced solid tumor such as melanoma, head and neck, liver or kidney cancer. The rearrangement combines TRBV10-3 with TRBJ2-2; there is no confident call for the D gene. The DNA reads as follows: TGTGCCATCAGTGAGTCGGTTGGGGAGCTGTTTTTT. This is translated as CAISESVGELFF.